This TCR beta chain was profiled in a study of CD8+CD57+ T cells in acquired aplastic anemia. Overall study context: Sorted CD4+ and CD8+ cells yielded 2.5 to 3.5 ug of DNA on average. Among healthy donors, CD4+ cells averaged approximately 10 million reads. Study-level findings and limits: It was found that nearly 30 CD8+ CDR3 sequences were shared between patients and controls. In CD8+ cells, Simpson's diversity showed no significant difference between patients and controls.

Genomic DNA, serving as template, underwent TCR beta VDJ and CDR3 profiling. In TCRdb, the reads were re-called with MiXCR into one record per CDR3 protein. The data show tens of thousands of distinct CDR3 sequences, with 50% to 55% seen just once and roughly 8% held by the top ten. This clonotype showed up many times. No antigen is known for it. The CDR3 loop spans 21 amino acids. From germline, CDR1 is MRHNA and CDR2 SNTAGT. V was shortened by 2 bases and J by 0 bases, with 26 bases between the two germline ends. Specimen: sorted CD4+, CD8+, or CD8+CD57+ T cells (not recorded which) from PBMCs. The V gene is TRBV6-4, the J gene TRBJ1-5; a possible D gene is TRBD1 (5 bases). The TCR comes from a human donor in good health, serving as a control. CDR3 in amino acids: CASSDLGGTSRSAYSNQPQHF. CDR3 nucleotide sequence: TGTGCCAGCAGTGACCTTGGGGGAACTTCAAGATCCGCTTATAGCAATCAGCCCCAGCATTTT.